This TCR beta chain came from a study of blood T cell repertoires in COVID-19. Turning to the study itself: Some COVID-19 samples were acute and others convalescent; all came from the United States, Italy and Spain.

The V gene lost 0 bases and the J gene lost 8 bases, with 19 bases spanning the gap. The CDR3 sequence is 17 residues long. Germline-derived CDR1 and CDR2 are MGHRA and YSYEKL. Original processing methods: It was from reference gene primer amplification that nucleated cell counts were estimated. Sequenced by immunoSEQ multiplex PCR; TCRdb stores in-frame clones only, minus some. V and J calls and clone size are those listed in that table; D and trimming were worked out from the DNA. Among approximately 330,000 clones listed, 80% to 90% were seen once. The study drew participants aged about 18 to 95 years from 20 to 30 US areas. Each participant's cohort was designated according to participant-reported clinical history.

This receptor was obtained from a middle-aged woman with acute COVID-19. The chain recombines TRBV4-1 with TRBJ1-4; weak D call: TRBD1 (5 bases). Material: PBMCs or T cells enriched from blood (not recorded which). CDR3 sequence (DNA): TGCGCCAGCAGCCAAGATAGGGTCAGCGGGGGAGGAGAAAAACTGTTTTTT. It specifies CASSQDRVSGGGEKLFF.